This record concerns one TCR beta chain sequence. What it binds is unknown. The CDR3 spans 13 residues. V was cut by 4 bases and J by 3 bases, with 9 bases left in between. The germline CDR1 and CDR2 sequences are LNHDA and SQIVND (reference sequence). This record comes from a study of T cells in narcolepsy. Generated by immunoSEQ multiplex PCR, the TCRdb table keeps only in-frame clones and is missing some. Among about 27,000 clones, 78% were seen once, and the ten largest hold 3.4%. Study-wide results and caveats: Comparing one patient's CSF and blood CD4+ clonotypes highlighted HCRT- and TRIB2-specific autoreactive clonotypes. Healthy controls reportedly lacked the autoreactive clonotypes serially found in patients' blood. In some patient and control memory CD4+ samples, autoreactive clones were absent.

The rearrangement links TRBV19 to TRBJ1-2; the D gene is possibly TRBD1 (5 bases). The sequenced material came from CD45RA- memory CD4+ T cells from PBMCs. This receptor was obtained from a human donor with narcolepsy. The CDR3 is CASSTGTDYGYTF. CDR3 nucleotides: TGTGCCAGTAGTACCGGGACGGACTATGGCTACACCTTC.